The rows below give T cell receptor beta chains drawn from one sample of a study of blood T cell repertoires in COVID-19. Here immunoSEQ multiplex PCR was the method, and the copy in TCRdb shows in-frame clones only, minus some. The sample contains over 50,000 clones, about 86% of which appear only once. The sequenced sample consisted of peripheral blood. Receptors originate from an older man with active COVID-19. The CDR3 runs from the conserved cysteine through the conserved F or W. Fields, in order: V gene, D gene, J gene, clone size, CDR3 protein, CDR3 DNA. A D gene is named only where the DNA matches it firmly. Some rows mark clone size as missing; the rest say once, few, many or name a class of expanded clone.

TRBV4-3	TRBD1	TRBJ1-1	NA	CASSQALPGRGDTEAFF	TGCGCCAGCAGCCAAGCTCTTCCGGGCAGGGGGGACACTGAAGCTTTCTTT
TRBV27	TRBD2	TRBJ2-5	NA	CASSLSSGGGAGETQYF	TGTGCCAGCAGTTTATCGAGTGGCGGGGGGGCCGGAGAGACCCAGTACTTC
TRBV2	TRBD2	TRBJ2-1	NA	CASTFGTSGGDNEQFF	TGTGCCAGCACTTTTGGGACTAGCGGGGGTGACAATGAGCAGTTCTTC
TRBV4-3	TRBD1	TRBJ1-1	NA	CASSLLTGGNTEAFF	TGCGCCAGCAGCCTCCTGACAGGGGGGAACACTGAAGCTTTCTTT
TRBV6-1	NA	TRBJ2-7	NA	CASSGPSGGGGHGQYF	TGTGCCAGCAGTGGGCCAAGTGGAGGGGGGGGCCACGGGCAGTACTTC
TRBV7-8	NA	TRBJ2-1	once	CASSLAGQGQFF	TGTGCCAGCAGCTTAGCGGGGCAGGGCCAGTTCTTC
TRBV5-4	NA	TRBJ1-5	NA	CASSPGGSQPQHF	TGTGCCAGCAGCCCCGGAGGGTCCCAGCCCCAGCATTTT
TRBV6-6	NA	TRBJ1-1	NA	CASSYTGNTEAFF	TGTGCCAGCAGTTACACAGGGAACACTGAAGCTTTCTTT
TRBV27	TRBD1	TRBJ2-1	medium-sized	CASSLFGTGDEQFF	TGTGCCAGCAGTTTATTTGGGACAGGGGATGAGCAGTTCTTC
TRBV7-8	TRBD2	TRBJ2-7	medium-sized	CASSSKRGTYEQYF	TGTGCCAGCAGCTCCAAGCGGGGGACCTACGAGCAGTACTTC
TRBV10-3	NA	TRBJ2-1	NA	CAINGGSSGNEQFF	TGTGCCATCAATGGCGGGTCGTCCGGAAATGAGCAGTTCTTC
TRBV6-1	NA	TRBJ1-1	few	CASSEIHGSTEAFF	TGTGCCAGCAGTGAGATCCACGGGAGCACTGAAGCTTTCTTT
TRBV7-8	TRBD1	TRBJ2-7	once	CASSSPGTGAYEQYF	TGTGCCAGCAGCTCCCCCGGGACAGGGGCCTACGAGCAGTACTTC
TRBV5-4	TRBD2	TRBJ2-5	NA	CASSFRLAGQETQYF	TGTGCCAGCAGCTTTCGTCTAGCGGGGCAAGAGACCCAGTACTTC
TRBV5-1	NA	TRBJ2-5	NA	CASSQQETQYF	TGCGCCAGCAGCCAGCAAGAGACCCAGTACTTC
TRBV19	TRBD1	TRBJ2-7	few	CASSMTGGPYEQYF	TGTGCCAGTAGTATGACAGGGGGGCCCTACGAGCAGTACTTC
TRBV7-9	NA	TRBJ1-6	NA	CASSLPTNNSPLHF	TGTGCCAGCAGCTTGCCGACTAATAATTCACCCCTCCACTTT
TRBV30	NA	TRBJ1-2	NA	CAWSGQALGYGYTF	TGTGCCTGGAGTGGACAGGCCTTGGGATATGGCTACACCTTC
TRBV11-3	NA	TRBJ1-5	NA	CASSLGTEYSNQPQHF	TGTGCCAGCAGCTTAGGGACAGAGTATAGCAATCAGCCCCAGCATTTT
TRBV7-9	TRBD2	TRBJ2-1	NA	CASSSGITAGGYNEQFF	TGTGCCAGCAGCTCCGGGATTACAGCGGGGGGCTACAATGAGCAGTTCTTC
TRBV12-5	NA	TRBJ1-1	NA	CASGQPSDRRNTEAFF	TGTGCTAGTGGCCAACCCTCGGACAGACGGAACACTGAAGCTTTCTTT
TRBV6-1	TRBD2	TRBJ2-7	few	CASSEATSGAYEQYF	TGTGCCAGCAGTGAAGCGACTAGCGGGGCCTACGAGCAGTACTTC
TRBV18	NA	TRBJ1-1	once	CASSPLTGEWTEAFF	TGTGCCAGCTCACCCCTGACGGGGGAGTGGACTGAAGCTTTCTTT
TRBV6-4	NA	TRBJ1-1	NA	CASSAGVETEAFF	TGTGCCAGCAGTGCCGGGGTAGAGACTGAAGCTTTCTTT
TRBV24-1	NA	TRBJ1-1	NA	CATSDPTAGDTEAFF	TGTGCCACCAGTGACCCGACAGCGGGGGACACTGAAGCTTTCTTT
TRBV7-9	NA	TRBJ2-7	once	CASSPRGGAYEQYF	TGTGCCAGCAGCCCTAGGGGGGGGGCCTACGAGCAGTACTTC
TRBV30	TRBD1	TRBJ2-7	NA	CAWSVQDRGNEQYF	TGTGCCTGGAGTGTACAAGACAGGGGAAACGAGCAGTACTTC
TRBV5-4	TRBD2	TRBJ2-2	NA	CASSSAGVNTGELFF	TGTGCCAGCAGCTCAGCGGGGGTGAACACCGGGGAGCTGTTTTTT
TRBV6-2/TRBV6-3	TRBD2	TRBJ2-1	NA	CASSYRLAGLNEQFF	TGTGCCAGCAGTTATCGTCTAGCGGGGCTGAATGAGCAGTTCTTC
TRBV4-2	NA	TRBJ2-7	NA	CASSSRGLTYEQYF	TGTGCCAGCAGCTCGCGGGGGCTGACCTACGAGCAGTACTTC
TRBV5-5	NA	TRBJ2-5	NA	CASSLQGVETQYF	TGTGCCAGCAGCTTGCAGGGTGTGGAGACCCAGTACTTC
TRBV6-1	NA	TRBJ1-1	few	CASSEAAGPNTEAFF	TGTGCCAGCAGTGAGGCTGCAGGGCCGAACACTGAAGCTTTCTTT
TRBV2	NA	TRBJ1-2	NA	CASSEGGINYGYTF	TGTGCCAGCAGTGAGGGGGGGATTAACTATGGCTACACCTTC
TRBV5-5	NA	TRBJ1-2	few	CASSLDGSYYGYTF	TGTGCCAGCAGCTTGGACGGGTCCTACTATGGCTACACCTTC
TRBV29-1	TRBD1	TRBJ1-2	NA	CSVLAGGYGYTF	TGCAGCGTTTTGGCAGGGGGCTATGGCTACACCTTC
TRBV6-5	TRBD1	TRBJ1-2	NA	CASSLQGGGYTF	TGTGCCAGCAGCCTACAGGGGGGCGGCTACACCTTC
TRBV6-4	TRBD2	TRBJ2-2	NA	CASSHGLAGVNTGELFF	TGTGCCAGCAGTCATGGACTAGCGGGGGTGAACACCGGGGAGCTGTTTTTT
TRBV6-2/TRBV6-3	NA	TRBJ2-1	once	CASSYQDFSYNEQFF	TGTGCCAGCAGTTACCAGGACTTCTCCTACAATGAGCAGTTCTTC
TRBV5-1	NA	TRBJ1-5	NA	CASSFGHNQPQHF	TGCGCCAGCAGTTTTGGCCATAATCAGCCCCAGCATTTT
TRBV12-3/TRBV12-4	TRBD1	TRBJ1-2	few	CASTSGGDGYTF	TGTGCCAGCACCTCAGGGGGTGATGGCTACACCTTC
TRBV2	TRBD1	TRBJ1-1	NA	CAPRDRGDTEAFF	TGTGCCCCCCGGGACAGGGGGGACACTGAAGCTTTCTTT
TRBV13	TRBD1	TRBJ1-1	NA	CASSRGQGATEAFF	TGTGCCAGCTCCAGAGGACAGGGGGCAACTGAAGCTTTCTTT
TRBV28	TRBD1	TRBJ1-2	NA	CAVGGQGTSLYGYTF	TGTGCCGTGGGGGGACAGGGAACTTCCCTCTATGGCTACACCTTC
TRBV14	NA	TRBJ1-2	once	CASSQDRAFYGYTF	TGTGCCAGCAGCCAAGACAGGGCCTTCTATGGCTACACCTTC
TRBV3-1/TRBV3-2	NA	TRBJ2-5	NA	CASSQAGSQETQYF	TGTGCCAGCAGCCAAGCGGGGTCTCAAGAGACCCAGTACTTC
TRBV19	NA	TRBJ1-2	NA	CASSIGGNSYGYTF	TGTGCCAGTAGTATAGGGGGCAACTCTTATGGCTACACCTTC
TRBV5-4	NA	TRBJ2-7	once	CASSFGGQYEQYF	TGTGCCAGCAGTTTCGGGGGGCAATACGAGCAGTACTTC
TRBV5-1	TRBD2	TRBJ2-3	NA	CASSLRQTSGLGTDTQYF	TGCGCCAGCAGCTTGCGCCAGACTAGCGGATTAGGCACAGATACGCAGTATTTT
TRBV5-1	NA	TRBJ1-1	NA	CASSFGNTEAFF	TGCGCCAGCAGCTTCGGGAACACTGAAGCTTTCTTT
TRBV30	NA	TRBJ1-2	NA	CASPGVGYGYTF	TGTGCCTCCCCGGGGGTGGGCTATGGCTACACCTTC
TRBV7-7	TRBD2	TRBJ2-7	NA	CASSAGAGGAYEQYF	TGTGCTAGCAGCGCCGGCGCGGGGGGTGCCTACGAGCAGTACTTC
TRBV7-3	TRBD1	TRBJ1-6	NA	CASSPGQVNSPLHF	TGTGCCAGCAGCCCAGGACAGGTTAATTCACCCCTCCACTTT
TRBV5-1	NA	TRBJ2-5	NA	CASSLVIREETQYF	TGCGCCAGCAGCTTGGTTATCAGGGAAGAGACCCAGTACTTC
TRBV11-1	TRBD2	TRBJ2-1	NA	CASSPSGGPPYNEQFF	TGTGCCAGCAGCCCTAGCGGGGGGCCCCCCTACAATGAGCAGTTCTTC
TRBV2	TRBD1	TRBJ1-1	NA	CASSVGQIMNTEAFF	TGTGCCAGCAGTGTGGGACAGATCATGAACACTGAAGCTTTCTTT